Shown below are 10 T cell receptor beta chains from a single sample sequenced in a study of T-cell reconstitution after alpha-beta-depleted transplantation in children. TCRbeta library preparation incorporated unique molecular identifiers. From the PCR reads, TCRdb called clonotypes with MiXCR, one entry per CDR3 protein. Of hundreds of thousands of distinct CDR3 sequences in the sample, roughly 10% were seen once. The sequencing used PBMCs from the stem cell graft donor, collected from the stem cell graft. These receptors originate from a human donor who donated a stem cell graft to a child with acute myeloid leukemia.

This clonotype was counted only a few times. CDR3: CSARTGTGNQPQHF. DNA of the CDR3: TGCAGTGCTAGGACCGGGACAGGCAATCAGCCCCAGCATTTT. The chain uses TRBV20-1 and TRBJ1-5; 7 nucleotides match TRBD1. The CDR3 loop spans 14 amino acids. CDR1 is DFQATT and CDR2 is SNEGSKA in the germline V gene (reference sequence). J gave up 2 bases and V 3 bases, and 4 bases lay outside the gene matches.

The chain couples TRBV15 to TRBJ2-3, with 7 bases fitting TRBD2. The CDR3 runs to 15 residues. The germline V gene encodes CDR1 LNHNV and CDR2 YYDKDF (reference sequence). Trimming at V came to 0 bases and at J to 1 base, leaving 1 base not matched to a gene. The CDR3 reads CATSRDTSGTDTQYF. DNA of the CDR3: TGTGCCACCAGCAGAGATACTAGCGGCACAGATACGCAGTATTTT.

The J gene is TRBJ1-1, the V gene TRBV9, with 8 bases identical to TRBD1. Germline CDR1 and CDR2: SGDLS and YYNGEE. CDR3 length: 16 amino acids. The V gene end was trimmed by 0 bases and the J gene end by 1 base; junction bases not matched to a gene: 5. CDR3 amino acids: CASSVAGQGANTEAFF. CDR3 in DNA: TGTGCCAGCAGCGTAGCGGGGCAGGGGGCGAACACTGAAGCTTTCTTT.

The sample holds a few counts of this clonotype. CDR3 amino acids: CASWEGPTDTQYF. CDR3 nucleotides: TGTGCCAGCTGGGAGGGCCCCACAGATACGCAGTATTTT. The rearrangement uses TRBV6-2 or TRBV6-3 and TRBJ2-3; 7 bases map to TRBD2. CDR3 length: 13 residues. CDR1 and CDR2 from the germline V gene are MNHEY and SVGEGT. V was pared by 8 bases and J by 2 bases, with 4 bases of the junction left unmatched.

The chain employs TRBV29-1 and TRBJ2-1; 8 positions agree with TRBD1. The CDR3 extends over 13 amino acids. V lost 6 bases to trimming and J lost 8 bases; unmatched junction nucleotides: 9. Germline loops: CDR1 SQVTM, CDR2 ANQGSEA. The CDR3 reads CSVSTGGRDEQFF. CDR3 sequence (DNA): TGCAGCGTAAGCACAGGGGGTAGGGATGAGCAGTTCTTC.

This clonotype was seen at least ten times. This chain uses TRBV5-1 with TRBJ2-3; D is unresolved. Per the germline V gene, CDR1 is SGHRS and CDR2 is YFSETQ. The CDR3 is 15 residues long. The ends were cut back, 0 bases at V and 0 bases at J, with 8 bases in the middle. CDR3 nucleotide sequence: TGCGCCAGCAGCTTGGACGGAACTAGCACAGATACGCAGTATTTT. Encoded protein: CASSLDGTSTDTQYF. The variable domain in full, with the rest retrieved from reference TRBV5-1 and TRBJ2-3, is KAGVTQTPRYLIKTRGQQVTLSCSPISGHRSVSWYQQTPGQGLQFLFEYFSETQRNKGNFPGRFSGRQFSNSRSEMNVSTLELGDSALYLCASSLDGTSTDTQYFGPGTRLTVL.

The CDR3 here is CASSSKLAGWGNEQFF. CDR3 nucleotide sequence: TGTGCCAGCAGCTCTAAACTAGCGGGATGGGGCAATGAGCAGTTCTTC. This chain links TRBV5-6 with TRBJ2-1, with 10 bases identical to TRBD2. CDR3 length equals 16 residues. The V segment lost 3 bases and the J segment 6 bases; nucleotides outside the gene matches: 9. Germline V lookup: CDR1 SGHDT, CDR2 YYEEEE.

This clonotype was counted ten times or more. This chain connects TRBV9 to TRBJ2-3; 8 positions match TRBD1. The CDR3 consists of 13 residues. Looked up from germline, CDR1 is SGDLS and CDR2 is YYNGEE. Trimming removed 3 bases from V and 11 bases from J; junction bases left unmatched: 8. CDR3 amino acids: CASSATGGGEQYF. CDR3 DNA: TGTGCCAGCAGCGCCACAGGGGGTGGTGAGCAGTATTTT.

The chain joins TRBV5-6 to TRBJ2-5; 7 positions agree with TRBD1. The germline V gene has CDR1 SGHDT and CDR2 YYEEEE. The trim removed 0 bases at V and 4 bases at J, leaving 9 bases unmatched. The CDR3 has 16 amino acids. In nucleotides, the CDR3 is TGTGCCAGCAGCTTGGGGGGACAGACCAAAAGAGAGACCCAGTACTTC. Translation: CASSLGGQTKRETQYF.

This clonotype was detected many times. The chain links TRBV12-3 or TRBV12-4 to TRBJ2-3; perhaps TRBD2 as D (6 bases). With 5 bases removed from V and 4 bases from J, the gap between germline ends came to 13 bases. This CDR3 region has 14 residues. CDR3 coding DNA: TGTGCCAGCAGTACCGGAGGGAGCCCAGATACGCAGTATTTT. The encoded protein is CASSTGGSPDTQYF.